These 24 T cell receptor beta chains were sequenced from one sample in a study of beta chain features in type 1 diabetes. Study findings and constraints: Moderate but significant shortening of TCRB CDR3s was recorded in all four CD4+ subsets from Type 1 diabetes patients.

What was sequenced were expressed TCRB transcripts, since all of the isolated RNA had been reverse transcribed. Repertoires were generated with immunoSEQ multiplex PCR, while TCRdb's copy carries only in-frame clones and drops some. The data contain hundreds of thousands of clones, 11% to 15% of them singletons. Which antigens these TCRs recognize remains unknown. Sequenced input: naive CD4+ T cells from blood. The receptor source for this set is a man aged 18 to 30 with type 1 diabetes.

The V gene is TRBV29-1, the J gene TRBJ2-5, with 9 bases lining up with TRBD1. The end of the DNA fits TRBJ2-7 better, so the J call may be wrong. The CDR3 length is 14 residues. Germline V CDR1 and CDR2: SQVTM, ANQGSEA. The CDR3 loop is CSVERGQGSGEQYF. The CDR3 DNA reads TGCAGCGTTGAACGGGGACAGGGTTCCGGCGAGCAGTACTTC.

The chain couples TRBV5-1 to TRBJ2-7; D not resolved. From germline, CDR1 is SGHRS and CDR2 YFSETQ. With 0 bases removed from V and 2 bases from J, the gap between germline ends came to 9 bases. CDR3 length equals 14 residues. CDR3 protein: CASSLAAIPYEQYF. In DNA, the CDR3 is TGCGCCAGCAGCTTGGCCGCGATCCCCTACGAGCAGTACTTC.

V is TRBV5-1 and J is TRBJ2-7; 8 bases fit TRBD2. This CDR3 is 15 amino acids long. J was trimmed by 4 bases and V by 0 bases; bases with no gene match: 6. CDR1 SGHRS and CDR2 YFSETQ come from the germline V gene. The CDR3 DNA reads TGCGCCAGCAGCTTGGATATTAGCGGGGCTTACGAGCAGTACTTC. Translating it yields CASSLDISGAYEQYF.

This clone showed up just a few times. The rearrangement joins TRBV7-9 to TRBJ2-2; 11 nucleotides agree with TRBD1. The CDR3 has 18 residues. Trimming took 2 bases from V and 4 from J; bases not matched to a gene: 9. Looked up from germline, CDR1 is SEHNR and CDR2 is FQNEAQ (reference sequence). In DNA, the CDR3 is TGTGCCAGCAGCTTACGAGGGACAGGGGGACTCTTCACCGGGGAGCTGTTTTTT. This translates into CASSLRGTGGLFTGELFF.

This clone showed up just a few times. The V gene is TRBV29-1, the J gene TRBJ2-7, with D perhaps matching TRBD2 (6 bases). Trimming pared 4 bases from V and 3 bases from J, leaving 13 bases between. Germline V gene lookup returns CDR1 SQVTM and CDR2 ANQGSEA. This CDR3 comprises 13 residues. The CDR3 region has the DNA TGCAGCGTTGTGGGTTTGGGGGGCTACGAGCAGTACTTC. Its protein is CSVVGLGGYEQYF.

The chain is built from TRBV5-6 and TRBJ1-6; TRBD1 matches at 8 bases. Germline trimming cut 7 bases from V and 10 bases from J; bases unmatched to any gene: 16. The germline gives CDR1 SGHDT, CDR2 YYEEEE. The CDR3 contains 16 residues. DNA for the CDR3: TGTGCCAGCTCCCCGGGATCAGGGGGCTCAGGGTCACCCCTCCACTTT. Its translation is CASSPGSGGSGSPLHF.

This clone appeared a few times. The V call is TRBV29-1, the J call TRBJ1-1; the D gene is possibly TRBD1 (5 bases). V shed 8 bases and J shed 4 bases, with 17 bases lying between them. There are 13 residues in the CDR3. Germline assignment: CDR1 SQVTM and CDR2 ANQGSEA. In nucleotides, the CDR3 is TGCAGCCTCCGGGGCAGGGATGCCACTGAAGCTTTCTTT. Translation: CSLRGRDATEAFF.

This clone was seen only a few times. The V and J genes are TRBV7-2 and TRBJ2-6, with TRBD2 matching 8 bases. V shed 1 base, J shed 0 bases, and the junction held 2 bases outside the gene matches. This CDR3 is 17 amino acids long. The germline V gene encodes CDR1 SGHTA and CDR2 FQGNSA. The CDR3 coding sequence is TGTGCCAGCAGCTTAGTTGCGGGGGGCTCTGGGGCCAACGTCCTGACTTTC. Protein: CASSLVAGGSGANVLTF.

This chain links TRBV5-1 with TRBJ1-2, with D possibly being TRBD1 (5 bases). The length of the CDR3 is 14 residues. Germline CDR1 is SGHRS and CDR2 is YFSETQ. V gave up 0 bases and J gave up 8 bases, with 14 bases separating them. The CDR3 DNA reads TGCGCCAGCAGCTTGGACGGCAGGGTAGGCGGCTACACCTTC. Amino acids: CASSLDGRVGGYTF.

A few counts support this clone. In DNA form, the CDR3 reads TGCGCCAGCAGCCAACGCACAGGGGGCAGGCAGCCCCAGCATTTT. Translated: CASSQRTGGRQPQHF. V is TRBV4-3 and J is TRBJ1-5; 9 nucleotides align to TRBD1. CDR3 length equals 15 residues. Trimming removed 2 bases from V and 7 bases from J; junction bases left unmatched: 6. Per the germline V gene, CDR1 is LGHNA and CDR2 is YSLEER.

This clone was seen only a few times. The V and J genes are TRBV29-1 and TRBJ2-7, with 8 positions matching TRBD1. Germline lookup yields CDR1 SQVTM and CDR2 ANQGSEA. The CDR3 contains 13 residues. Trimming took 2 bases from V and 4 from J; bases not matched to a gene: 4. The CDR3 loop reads CSVETGGGYEQYF. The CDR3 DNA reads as TGCAGCGTTGAAACAGGGGGTGGGTACGAGCAGTACTTC.

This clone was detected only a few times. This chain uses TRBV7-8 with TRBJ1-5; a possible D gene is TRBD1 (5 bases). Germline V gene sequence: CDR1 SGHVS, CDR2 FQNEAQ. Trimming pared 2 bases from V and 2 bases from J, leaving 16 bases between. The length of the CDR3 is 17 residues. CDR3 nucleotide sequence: TGTGCCAGCAGCTTAATGGGACGGCTGGGGGGCAATCAGCCCCAGCATTTT. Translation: CASSLMGRLGGNQPQHF.

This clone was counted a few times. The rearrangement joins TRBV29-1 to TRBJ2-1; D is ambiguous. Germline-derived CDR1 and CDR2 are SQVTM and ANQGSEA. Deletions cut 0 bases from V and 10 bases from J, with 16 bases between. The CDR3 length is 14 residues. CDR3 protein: CSVEDSMGRSEQFF. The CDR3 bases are TGCAGCGTTGAAGATTCGATGGGCCGGTCGGAGCAGTTCTTC.

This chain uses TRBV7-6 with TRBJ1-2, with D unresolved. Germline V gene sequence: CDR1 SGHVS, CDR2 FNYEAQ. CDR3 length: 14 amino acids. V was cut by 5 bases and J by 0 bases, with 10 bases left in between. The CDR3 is CASSPGPTNYGYTF. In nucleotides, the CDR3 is TGTGCCAGCAGCCCAGGACCGACTAACTATGGCTACACCTTC.

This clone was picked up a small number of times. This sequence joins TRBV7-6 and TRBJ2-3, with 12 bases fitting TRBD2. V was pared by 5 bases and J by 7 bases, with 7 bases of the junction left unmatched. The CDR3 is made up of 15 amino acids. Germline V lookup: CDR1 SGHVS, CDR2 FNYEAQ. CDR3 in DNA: TGTGCCAGCAGCCTACCGACTAGCGGGAGAAATACGCAGTATTTT. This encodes CASSLPTSGRNTQYF.

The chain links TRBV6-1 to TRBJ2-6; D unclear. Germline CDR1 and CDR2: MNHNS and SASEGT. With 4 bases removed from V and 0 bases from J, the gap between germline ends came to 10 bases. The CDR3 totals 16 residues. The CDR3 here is CASSGRHFSGANVLTF. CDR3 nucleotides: TGTGCCAGCAGTGGCCGTCACTTCTCTGGGGCCAACGTCCTGACTTTC.

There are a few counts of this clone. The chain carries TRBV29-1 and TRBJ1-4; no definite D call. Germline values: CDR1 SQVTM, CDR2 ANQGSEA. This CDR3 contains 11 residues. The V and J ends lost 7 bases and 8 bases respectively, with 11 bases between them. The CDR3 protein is CSATSEEKLFF. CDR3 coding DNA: TGCAGCGCTACCTCTGAGGAAAAACTGTTTTTT.

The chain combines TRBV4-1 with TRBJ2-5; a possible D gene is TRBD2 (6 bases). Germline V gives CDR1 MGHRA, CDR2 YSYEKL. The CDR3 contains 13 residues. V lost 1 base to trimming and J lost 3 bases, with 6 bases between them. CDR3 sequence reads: CASSQAGEETQYF. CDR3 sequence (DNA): TGCGCCAGCAGCCAAGCGGGGGAAGAGACCCAGTACTTC.

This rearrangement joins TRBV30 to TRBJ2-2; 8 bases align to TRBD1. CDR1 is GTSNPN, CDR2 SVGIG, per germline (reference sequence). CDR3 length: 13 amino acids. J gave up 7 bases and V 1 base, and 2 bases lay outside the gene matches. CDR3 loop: CAWSATGDGELFF. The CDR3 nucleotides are TGTGCCTGGAGTGCGACAGGGGACGGGGAGCTGTTTTTT. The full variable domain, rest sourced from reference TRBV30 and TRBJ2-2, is SQTIHQWPATLVQPVGSPLSLECTVEGTSNPNLYWYRQAAGRGLQLLFYSVGIGQISSEVPQNLSASRPQDRQFILSSKKLLLSDSGFYLCAWSATGDGELFFGEGSRLTVL.

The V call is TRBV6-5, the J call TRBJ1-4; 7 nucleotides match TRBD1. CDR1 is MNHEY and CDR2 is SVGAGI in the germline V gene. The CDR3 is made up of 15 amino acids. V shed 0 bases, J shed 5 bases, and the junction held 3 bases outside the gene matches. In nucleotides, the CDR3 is TGTGCCAGCAGTTACTCGGGACAGAAGAATGAAAAACTGTTTTTT. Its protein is CASSYSGQKNEKLFF.

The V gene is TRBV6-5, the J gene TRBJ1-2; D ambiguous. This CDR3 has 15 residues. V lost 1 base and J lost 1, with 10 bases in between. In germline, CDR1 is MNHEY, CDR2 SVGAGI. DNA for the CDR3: TGTGCCAGCAGTTACTATTCCGGGATTAACTATGGCTACACCTTC. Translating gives CASSYYSGINYGYTF.

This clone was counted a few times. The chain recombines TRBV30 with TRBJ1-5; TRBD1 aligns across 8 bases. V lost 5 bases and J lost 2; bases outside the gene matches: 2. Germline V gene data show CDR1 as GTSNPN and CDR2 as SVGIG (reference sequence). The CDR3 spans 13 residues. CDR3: CAWGQGGNQPQHF. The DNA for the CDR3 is TGTGCCTGGGGACAGGGCGGCAATCAGCCCCAGCATTTT.

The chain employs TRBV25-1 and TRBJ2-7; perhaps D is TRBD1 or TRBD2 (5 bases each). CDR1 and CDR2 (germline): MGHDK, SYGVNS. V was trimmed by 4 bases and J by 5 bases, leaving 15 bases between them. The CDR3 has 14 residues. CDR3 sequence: CASSGGSPNNEQYF. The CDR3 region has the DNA TGTGCCAGCAGTGGGGGGTCCCCTAACAACGAGCAGTACTTC.

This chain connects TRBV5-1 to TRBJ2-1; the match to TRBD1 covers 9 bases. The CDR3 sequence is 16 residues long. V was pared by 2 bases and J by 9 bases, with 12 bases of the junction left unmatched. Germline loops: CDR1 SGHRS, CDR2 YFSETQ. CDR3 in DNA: TGCGCCAGCAGCTTACCCGGACAGGGGTTTGTTATTGAGCAGTTCTTC. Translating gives CASSLPGQGFVIEQFF. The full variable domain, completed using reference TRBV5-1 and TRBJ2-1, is KAGVTQTPRYLIKTRGQQVTLSCSPISGHRSVSWYQQTPGQGLQFLFEYFSETQRNKGNFPGRFSGRQFSNSRSEMNVSTLELGDSALYLCASSLPGQGFVIEQFFGPGTRLTVL.